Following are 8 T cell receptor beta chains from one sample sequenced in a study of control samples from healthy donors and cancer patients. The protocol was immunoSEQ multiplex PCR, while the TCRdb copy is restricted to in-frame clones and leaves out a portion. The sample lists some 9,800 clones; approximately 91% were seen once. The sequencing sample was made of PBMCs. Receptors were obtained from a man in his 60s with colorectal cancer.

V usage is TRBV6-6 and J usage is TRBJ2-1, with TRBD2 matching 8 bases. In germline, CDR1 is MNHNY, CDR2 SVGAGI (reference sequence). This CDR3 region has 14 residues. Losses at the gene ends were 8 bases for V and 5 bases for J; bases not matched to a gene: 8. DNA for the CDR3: TGTGCCAGCGAAATAGCGGGGTCAAACAATGAGCAGTTCTTC. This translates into CASEIAGSNNEQFF.

CDR3 loop: CASSLGQGFSYEQYF. CDR3 sequence (DNA): TGCGCCAGCAGCTTGGGACAGGGGTTCTCCTACGAGCAGTACTTC. The chain recombines TRBV5-1 with TRBJ2-7; 8 bases match TRBD1. CDR1 and CDR2 (germline): SGHRS, YFSETQ. The CDR3 has 15 amino acids. V was pared by 0 bases and J by 0 bases, with 2 bases of the junction left unmatched.

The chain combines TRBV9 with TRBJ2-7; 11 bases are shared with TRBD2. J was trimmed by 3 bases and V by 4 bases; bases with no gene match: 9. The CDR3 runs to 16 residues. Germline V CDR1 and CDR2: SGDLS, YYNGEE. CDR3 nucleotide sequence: TGTGCCAGCAGCCCCAGCCCCCTAGCGGGGGGCTACGAGCAGTACTTC. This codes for CASSPSPLAGGYEQYF.

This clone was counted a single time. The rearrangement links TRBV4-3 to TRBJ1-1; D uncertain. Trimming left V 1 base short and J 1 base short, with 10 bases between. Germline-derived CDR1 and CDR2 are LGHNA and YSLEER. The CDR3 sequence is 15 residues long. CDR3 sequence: CASSQGLLENTEAFF. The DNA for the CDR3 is TGCGCCAGCAGCCAAGGGCTATTGGAGAACACTGAAGCTTTCTTT.

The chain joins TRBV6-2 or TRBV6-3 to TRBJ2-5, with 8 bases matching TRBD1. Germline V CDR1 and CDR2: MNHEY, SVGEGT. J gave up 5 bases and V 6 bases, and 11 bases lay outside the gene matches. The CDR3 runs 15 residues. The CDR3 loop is CASSRRTGKGETQYF. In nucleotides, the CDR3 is TGTGCCAGCAGCCGAAGGACAGGGAAAGGGGAGACCCAGTACTTC.

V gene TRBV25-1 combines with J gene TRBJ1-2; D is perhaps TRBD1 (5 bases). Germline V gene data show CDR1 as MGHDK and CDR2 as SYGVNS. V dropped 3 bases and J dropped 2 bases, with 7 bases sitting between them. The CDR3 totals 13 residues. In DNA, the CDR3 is TGTGCCAGCAGTGAGGACAAGAACTATGGCTACACCTTC. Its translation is CASSEDKNYGYTF.

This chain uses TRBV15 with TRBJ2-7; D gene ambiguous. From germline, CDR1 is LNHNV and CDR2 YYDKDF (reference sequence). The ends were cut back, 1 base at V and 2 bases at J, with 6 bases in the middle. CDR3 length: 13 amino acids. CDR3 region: CATSRAGPYEQYF. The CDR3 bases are TGTGCCACCAGCAGAGCGGGCCCCTACGAGCAGTACTTC.

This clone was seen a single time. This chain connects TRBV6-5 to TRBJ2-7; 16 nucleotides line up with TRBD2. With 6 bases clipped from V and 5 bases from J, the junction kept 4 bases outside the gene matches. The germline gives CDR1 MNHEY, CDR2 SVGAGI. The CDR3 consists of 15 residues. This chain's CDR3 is CASRGLAGGLNEQYF. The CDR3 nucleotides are TGTGCCAGCAGGGGACTAGCGGGGGGGCTGAACGAGCAGTACTTC.